What follows are 11 T cell receptor beta chains derived from one specimen sequenced in a study of blood T cell repertoires in COVID-19. Data came from immunoSEQ multiplex PCR; TCRdb stores just in-frame clones and leaves some out. The sample contains 300,000 to 400,000 clones, roughly 87% of which appear only once. The sequenced sample was peripheral blood. These receptors all stem from a man in his fifties with active or convalescent COVID-19.

The chain combines TRBV7-8 with TRBJ2-5; TRBD2 matches 10 bases. Trimming took 2 bases from V and 3 from J; bases not matched to a gene: 3. Germline values: CDR1 SGHVS, CDR2 FQNEAQ. The CDR3 is made up of 15 amino acids. This chain's CDR3 is CASSLILAGEETQYF. CDR3 coding DNA: TGTGCCAGCAGCTTAATCCTAGCGGGGGAAGAGACCCAGTACTTC.

The V call is TRBV2, the J call TRBJ2-7, with 12 nucleotides matching TRBD2. Germline V gene data show CDR1 as SNHLY and CDR2 as FYNNEI. The CDR3 totals 15 residues. Trimming cost V 4 bases and J 4 bases; bases outside gene matches: 5. DNA for the CDR3: TGTGCCAGCAGTGCCCGACTAGCGGGAGAATACGAGCAGTACTTC. Amino acids: CASSARLAGEYEQYF.

The chain uses TRBV10-2 and TRBJ2-7; tentative D call: TRBD2 (5 bases). Between the trimmed V and J ends, which lost 8 bases and 0 bases, there was a span of 11 bases. The germline CDR1 and CDR2 sequences are WSHSY and SAAADI. This CDR3 spans 13 amino acids. Here the CDR3 DNA reads TGCGCCAGCGAGGGTAGCTCCTCCTACGAGCAGTACTTC. It encodes CASEGSSSYEQYF.

This clone was observed a single time. The rearrangement links TRBV2 to TRBJ2-7; possible D gene TRBD2, 5 bases. This CDR3 comprises 16 residues. V lost 1 base to trimming and J lost 2 bases, with 15 bases between them. Germline V gene data show CDR1 as SNHLY and CDR2 as FYNNEI. CDR3 sequence: CASSEGRSLYTYEQYF. The CDR3 region has the DNA TGTGCCAGCAGTGAAGGGAGGAGTCTTTATACCTACGAGCAGTACTTC.

The chain recombines TRBV4-1 with TRBJ1-2; D is uncertain. This CDR3 is built from 13 residues. V was shortened by 1 base and J by 2 bases, with 5 bases between the two germline ends. Germline V lookup: CDR1 MGHRA, CDR2 YSYEKL. The CDR3 here is CASSQAPNYGYTF. The CDR3 DNA follows: TGCGCCAGCAGCCAAGCCCCGAACTATGGCTACACCTTC.

The CDR3 bases are TGTGCCCGTTCAACCAGGGGCGGAAACACCATATATTTT. Residues: CARSTRGGNTIYF. The rearrangement joins TRBV5-4 to TRBJ1-3; weak D call: TRBD1 (6 bases). V dropped 10 bases and J dropped 4 bases, with 15 bases sitting between them. The length of the CDR3 is 13 residues. The germline CDR1 and CDR2 sequences are SGHNT and YYREEE (reference sequence).

V usage is TRBV27 and J usage is TRBJ2-7; 7 bases map to TRBD2. Germline assignment: CDR1 MNHEY and CDR2 SMNVEV (reference sequence). The CDR3 sequence is 15 residues long. The J segment lost 6 bases and the V segment lost 2 bases, leaving 10 bases of the junction unmatched. CDR3 nucleotide sequence: TGTGCCAGCAGTTTACATTGGACTAGTGTGGGCGAGCAGTACTTC. Its protein is CASSLHWTSVGEQYF.

The rearrangement joins TRBV10-1 to TRBJ2-2; D unclear. This CDR3 comprises 14 residues. The germline V and J ends were trimmed by 6 bases and 0 bases, with 8 bases remaining between them. CDR1 and CDR2 from the germline V gene are WNHNN and SYGVQD (reference sequence). CDR3 in DNA: TGCGCCAGCAGCACACAGACGAACACCGGGGAGCTGTTTTTT. Protein sequence: CASSTQTNTGELFF.

This rearrangement joins TRBV18 to TRBJ1-2, with 10 bases fitting TRBD1. CDR1 is KGHSH and CDR2 is LQKENI in the germline V gene. V shed 6 bases, J shed 3 bases, and the junction held 13 bases outside the gene matches. This CDR3 spans 17 amino acids. CDR3 residues: CASSDRGLSPPDYGYTF. CDR3 sequence (DNA): TGTGCCAGCTCTGACAGGGGGCTGTCTCCCCCTGACTATGGCTACACCTTC.

This clone is a singleton in its sample. This chain links TRBV7-3 with TRBJ2-1; TRBD2 matches 8 bases. The CDR3 spans 16 residues. The germline gives CDR1 SGHTA, CDR2 FQGTGA. The V and J ends lost 5 bases and 2 bases, in that order; junction bases with no gene match: 8. The CDR3 loop reads CASSLRVAGTYNEQFF. CDR3 DNA sequence: TGTGCCAGCAGCCTGAGGGTAGCGGGGACCTACAATGAGCAGTTCTTC.

This chain links TRBV19 with TRBJ1-1, with 9 bases identical to TRBD1. The J segment lost 2 bases and the V segment lost 7 bases, leaving 8 bases of the junction unmatched. The CDR3 consists of 15 residues. Germline V gene data show CDR1 as LNHDA and CDR2 as SQIVND (reference sequence). The CDR3: CASTQQGAGNTEAFF. CDR3 sequence (DNA): TGTGCCAGTACCCAACAGGGGGCAGGAAACACTGAAGCTTTCTTT.